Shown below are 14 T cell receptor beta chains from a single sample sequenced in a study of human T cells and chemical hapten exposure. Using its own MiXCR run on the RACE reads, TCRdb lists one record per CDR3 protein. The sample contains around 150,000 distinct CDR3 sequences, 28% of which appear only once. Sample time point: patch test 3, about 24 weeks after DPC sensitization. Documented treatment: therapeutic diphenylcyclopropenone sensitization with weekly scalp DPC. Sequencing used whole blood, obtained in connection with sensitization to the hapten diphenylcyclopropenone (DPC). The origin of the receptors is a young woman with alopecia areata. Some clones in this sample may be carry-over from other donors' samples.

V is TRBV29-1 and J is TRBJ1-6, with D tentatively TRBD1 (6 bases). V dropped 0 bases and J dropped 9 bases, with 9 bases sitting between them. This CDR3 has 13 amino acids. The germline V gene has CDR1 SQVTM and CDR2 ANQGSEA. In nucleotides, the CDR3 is TGCAGCGTTGAAGAACCACAGGGTTCACCCCTCCACTTT. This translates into CSVEEPQGSPLHF.

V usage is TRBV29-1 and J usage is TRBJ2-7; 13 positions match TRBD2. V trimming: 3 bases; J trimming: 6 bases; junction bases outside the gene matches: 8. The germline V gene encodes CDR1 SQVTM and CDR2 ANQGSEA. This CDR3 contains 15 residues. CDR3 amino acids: CSVDWRTSGSFEQYF. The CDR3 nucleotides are TGCAGCGTTGACTGGAGGACTAGCGGGAGTTTCGAGCAGTACTTC.

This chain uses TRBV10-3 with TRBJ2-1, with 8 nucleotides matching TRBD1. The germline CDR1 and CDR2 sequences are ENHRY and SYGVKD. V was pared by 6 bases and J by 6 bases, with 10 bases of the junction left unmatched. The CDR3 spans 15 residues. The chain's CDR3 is CAISGQGGLVNEQFF. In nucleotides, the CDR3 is TGTGCCATCAGCGGACAGGGAGGCCTTGTCAATGAGCAGTTCTTC.

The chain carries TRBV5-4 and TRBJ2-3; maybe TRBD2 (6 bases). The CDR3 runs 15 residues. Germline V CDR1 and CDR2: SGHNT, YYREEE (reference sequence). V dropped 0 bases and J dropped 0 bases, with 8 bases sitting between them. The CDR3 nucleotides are TGTGCCAGCAGCTTGGGCGGGATTAGCACAGATACGCAGTATTTT. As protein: CASSLGGISTDTQYF.

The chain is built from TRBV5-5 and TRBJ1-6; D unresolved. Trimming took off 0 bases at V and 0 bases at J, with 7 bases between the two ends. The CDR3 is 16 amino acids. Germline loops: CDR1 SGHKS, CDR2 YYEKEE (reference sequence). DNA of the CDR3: TGTGCCAGCAGCTTGGGAGTTAGCTCCTATAATTCACCCCTCCACTTT. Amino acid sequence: CASSLGVSSYNSPLHF. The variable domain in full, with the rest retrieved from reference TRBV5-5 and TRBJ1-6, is DAGVTQSPTHLIKTRGQQVTLRCSPISGHKSVSWYQQVLGQGPQFIFQYYEKEERGRGNFPDRFSARQFPNYSSELNVNALLLGDSALYLCASSLGVSSYNSPLHFGNGTRLTVT.

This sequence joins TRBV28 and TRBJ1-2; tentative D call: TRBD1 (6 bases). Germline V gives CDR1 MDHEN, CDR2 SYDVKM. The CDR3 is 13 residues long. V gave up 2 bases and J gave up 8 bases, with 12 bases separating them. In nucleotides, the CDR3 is TGTGCCAGCAGTTTAGTCGGGGGCAGAGGCTACACCTTC. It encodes CASSLVGGRGYTF.

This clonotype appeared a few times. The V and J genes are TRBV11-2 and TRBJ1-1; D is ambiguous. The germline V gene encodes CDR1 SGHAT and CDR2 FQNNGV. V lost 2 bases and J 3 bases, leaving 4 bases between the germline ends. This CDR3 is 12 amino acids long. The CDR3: CASSLSHTEAFF. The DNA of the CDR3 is TGTGCCAGCAGCTTATCTCACACTGAAGCTTTCTTT.

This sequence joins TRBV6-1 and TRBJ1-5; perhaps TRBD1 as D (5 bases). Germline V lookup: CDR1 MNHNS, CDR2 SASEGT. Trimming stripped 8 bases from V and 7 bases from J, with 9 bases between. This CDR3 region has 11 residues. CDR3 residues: CASAGTQPQHF. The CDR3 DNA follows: TGTGCCAGCGCGGGGACGCAGCCCCAGCATTTT.

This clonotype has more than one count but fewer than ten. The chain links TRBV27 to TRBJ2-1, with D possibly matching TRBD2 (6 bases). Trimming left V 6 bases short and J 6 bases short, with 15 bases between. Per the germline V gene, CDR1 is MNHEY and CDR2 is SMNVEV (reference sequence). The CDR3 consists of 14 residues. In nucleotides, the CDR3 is TGTGCCAGCAGAGATTTAGCGGACCCCAATGAGCAGTTCTTC. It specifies CASRDLADPNEQFF.

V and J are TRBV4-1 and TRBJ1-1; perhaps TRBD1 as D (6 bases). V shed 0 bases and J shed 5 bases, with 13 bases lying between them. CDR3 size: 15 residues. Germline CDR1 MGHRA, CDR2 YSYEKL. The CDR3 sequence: CASSQDGGRGTEAFF. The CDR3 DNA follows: TGCGCCAGCAGCCAAGATGGGGGGAGGGGGACTGAAGCTTTCTTT.

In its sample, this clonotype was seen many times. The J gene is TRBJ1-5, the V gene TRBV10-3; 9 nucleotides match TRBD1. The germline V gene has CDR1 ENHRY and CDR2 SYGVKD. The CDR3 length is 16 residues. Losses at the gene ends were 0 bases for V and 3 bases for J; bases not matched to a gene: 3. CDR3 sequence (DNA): TGTGCCATCAGTGAGTCAGGGACAGGGTACAATCAGCCCCAGCATTTT. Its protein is CAISESGTGYNQPQHF.

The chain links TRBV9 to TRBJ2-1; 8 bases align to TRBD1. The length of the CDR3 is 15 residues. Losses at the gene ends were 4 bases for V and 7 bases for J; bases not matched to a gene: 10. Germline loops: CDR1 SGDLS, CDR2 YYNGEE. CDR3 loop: CASSNRDRRANEQFF. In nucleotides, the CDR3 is TGTGCCAGCAGCAACCGGGACAGGAGGGCTAATGAGCAGTTCTTC.

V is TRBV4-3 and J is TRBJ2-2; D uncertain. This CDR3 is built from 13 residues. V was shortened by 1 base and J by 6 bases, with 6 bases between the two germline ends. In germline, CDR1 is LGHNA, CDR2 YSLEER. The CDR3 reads CASSQGRAGELFF. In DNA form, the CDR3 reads TGCGCCAGCAGCCAAGGACGGGCCGGGGAGCTGTTTTTT.

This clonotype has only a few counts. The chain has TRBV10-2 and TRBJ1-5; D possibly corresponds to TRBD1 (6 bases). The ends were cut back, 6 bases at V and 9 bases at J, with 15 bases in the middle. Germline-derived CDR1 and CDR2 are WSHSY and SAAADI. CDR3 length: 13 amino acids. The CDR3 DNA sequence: TGCGCCAGCAGCGGGGGGGCCTCCGGGCCCCAGCATTTT. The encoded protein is CASSGGASGPQHF.